The source of this TCR beta chain is a study of T cells in Graves' hyperthyroidism and ophthalmopathy. Whole-study context: Blood from the periphery was taken at initial diagnosis, before any treatment.

Study-level findings and limits: Most clonotypes expanded in thyroid above 0.001 were likewise present in blood.

TCR beta CDR3 regions were amplified from RNA. The TCR CDR3 first-round RT-PCR relied on the HTBI primer set. TCRdb re-called the multiplex PCR reads through MiXCR, storing one row per CDR3 protein. The sample has 600,000 to 750,000 distinct CDR3 sequences, around 16% seen once. This clonotype turned up a few times. Its antigen is not known. V trimming: 0 bases; J trimming: 4 bases; junction bases outside the gene matches: 6. The CDR3 length is 16 residues. The V gene's germline CDR1 is PRHDT and CDR2 FYEKMQ (reference sequence). The sequence derives from a man aged 50 or older with Graves' hyperthyroidism. Sample: blood. The J gene is TRBJ2-1, the V gene TRBV13, with 7 bases fitting TRBD2. In DNA form, the CDR3 reads TGTGCCAGCAGCTTAGGAACAGCGGGGATATACAATGAGCAGTTCTTC. Amino acids: CASSLGTAGIYNEQFF.